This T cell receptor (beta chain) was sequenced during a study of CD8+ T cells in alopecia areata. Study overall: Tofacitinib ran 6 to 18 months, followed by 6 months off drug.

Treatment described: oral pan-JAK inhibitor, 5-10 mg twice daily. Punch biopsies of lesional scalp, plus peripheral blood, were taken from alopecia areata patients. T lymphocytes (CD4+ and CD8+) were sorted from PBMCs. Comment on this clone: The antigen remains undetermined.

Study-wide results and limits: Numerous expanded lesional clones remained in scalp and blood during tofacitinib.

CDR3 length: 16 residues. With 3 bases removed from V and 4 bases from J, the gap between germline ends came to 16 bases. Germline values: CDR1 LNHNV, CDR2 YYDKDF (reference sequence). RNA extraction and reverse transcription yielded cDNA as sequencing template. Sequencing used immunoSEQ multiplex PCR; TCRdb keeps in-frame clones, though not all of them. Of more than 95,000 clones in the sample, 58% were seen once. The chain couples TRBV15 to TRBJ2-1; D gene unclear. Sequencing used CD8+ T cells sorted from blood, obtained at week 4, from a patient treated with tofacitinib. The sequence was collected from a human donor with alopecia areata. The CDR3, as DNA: TGTGCCACCAGCAGCGGAGACATAGGGTTGTACAATGAGCAGTTCTTC. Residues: CATSSGDIGLYNEQFF.